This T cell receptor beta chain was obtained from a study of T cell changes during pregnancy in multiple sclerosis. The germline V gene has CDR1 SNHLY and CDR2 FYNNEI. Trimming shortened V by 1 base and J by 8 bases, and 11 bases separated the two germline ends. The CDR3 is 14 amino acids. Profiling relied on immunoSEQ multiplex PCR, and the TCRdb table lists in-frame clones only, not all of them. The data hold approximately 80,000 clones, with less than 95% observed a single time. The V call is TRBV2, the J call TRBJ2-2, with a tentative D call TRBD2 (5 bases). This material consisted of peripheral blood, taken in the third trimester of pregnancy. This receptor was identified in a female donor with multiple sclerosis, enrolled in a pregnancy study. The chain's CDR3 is CASSEDRGFGELFF. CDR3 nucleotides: TGTGCCAGCAGTGAAGACAGAGGGTTTGGGGAGCTGTTTTTT.